This entry lists 26 T cell receptor beta chains sequenced from one sample in a study of T cell responses to AZD1222 COVID-19 vaccine. Measured with immunoSEQ multiplex PCR; TCRdb has only the in-frame clones, and not every one. The sample consists of about 160,000 clones, just over 90% of them appearing once. The sample in question was peripheral blood, obtained on day 0 of MenACWY control vaccination. The receptors were gathered from an adult in good health.

There are a few counts of this clone. The genes are TRBV19 and TRBJ2-7; TRBD1 matches at 7 bases. Germline CDR1 reads LNHDA; CDR2 reads SQIVND (reference sequence). V dropped 5 bases and J dropped 2; count of bases not matched to a gene: 3. The CDR3 loop spans 13 amino acids. The CDR3 region is CASSPQGAYEQYF. For the CDR3, the DNA is TGTGCCAGTAGTCCGCAGGGGGCCTACGAGCAGTACTTC.

The V call is TRBV30, the J call TRBJ2-3; no clear D gene. The CDR3 sequence is 12 residues long. The germline V and J ends were trimmed by 1 base and 6 bases, with 8 bases remaining between them. Germline V gene lookup returns CDR1 GTSNPN and CDR2 SVGIG (reference sequence). CDR3 DNA sequence: TGTGCCTGGAGTGCGACTCGTGATACGCAGTATTTT. Protein product: CAWSATRDTQYF. Full variable domain (rest looked up from reference TRBV30 and TRBJ2-3): SQTIHQWPATLVQPVGSPLSLECTVEGTSNPNLYWYRQAAGRGLQLLFYSVGIGQISSEVPQNLSASRPQDRQFILSSKKLLLSDSGFYLCAWSATRDTQYFGPGTRLTVL.

The chain employs TRBV7-2 and TRBJ1-2; D ambiguous. The V end was cut by 1 base, the J end by 4 bases, with 10 bases between. The CDR3 contains 14 residues. Germline CDR1 is SGHTA and CDR2 is FQGNSA. The CDR3 DNA sequence: TGTGCCAGCAGCTTAGAACCGAGGAGCTATGGCTACACCTTC. The encoded protein is CASSLEPRSYGYTF.

This chain links TRBV28 with TRBJ2-3; 9 nucleotides match TRBD1. V dropped 6 bases and J dropped 6; count of bases not matched to a gene: 4. The CDR3 sequence is 13 residues long. Germline loops: CDR1 MDHEN, CDR2 SYDVKM. The CDR3 sequence is CASSLQGADTQYF. CDR3 in DNA: TGTGCCAGCAGCTTACAGGGGGCCGATACGCAGTATTTT. The variable domain in full, completed from reference TRBV28 and TRBJ2-3, reads DVKVTQSSRYLVKRTGEKVFLECVQDMDHENMFWYRQDPGLGLRLIYFSYDVKMKEKGDIPEGYSVSREKKERFSLILESASTNQTSMYLCASSLQGADTQYFGPGTRLTVL.

The CDR3 DNA reads as TGTGCCAGCGGAGAAGCCCAGGCAGATACGCAGTATTTT. This encodes CASGEAQADTQYF. The V gene is TRBV12-3 or TRBV12-4, the J gene TRBJ2-3; D remains unclear. V was shortened by 8 bases and J by 4 bases, with 13 bases between the two germline ends. CDR3 length: 13 amino acids.

Written as DNA, the CDR3 is TGTGCCAGCAGTCCTACAGGGAGCTCTGGAAACACCATATATTTT. Its protein is CASSPTGSSGNTIYF. The chain employs TRBV28 and TRBJ1-3; perhaps TRBD1 as D (6 bases). V was clipped by 5 bases and J by 0 bases, with 11 bases between them. Germline assignment: CDR1 MDHEN and CDR2 SYDVKM. The CDR3 spans 15 residues. The full variable domain, with the rest looked up from reference TRBV28 and TRBJ1-3, is DVKVTQSSRYLVKRTGEKVFLECVQDMDHENMFWYRQDPGLGLRLIYFSYDVKMKEKGDIPEGYSVSREKKERFSLILESASTNQTSMYLCASSPTGSSGNTIYFGEGSWLTVV.

This chain uses TRBV11-3 with TRBJ2-6; 8 bases line up with TRBD1. The CDR3 consists of 16 residues. Unmatched junction bases numbered 4, after V lost 4 bases and J lost 2 bases. Germline-derived CDR1 and CDR2 are SGHNT and YENEEA. The CDR3 sequence is CASSSRTGTGANVLTF. For the CDR3, the DNA is TGTGCCAGCAGCTCCCGGACAGGGACTGGGGCCAACGTCCTGACTTTC.

The rearrangement joins TRBV6-5 to TRBJ1-1; D is ambiguous. The CDR3 runs 13 residues. V was shortened by 11 bases and J by 0 bases, with 13 bases between the two germline ends. CDR1 is MNHEY and CDR2 is SVGAGI in the germline V gene. The CDR3 loop reads CAGAQVLNTEAFF. The CDR3 DNA follows: TGTGCCGGAGCGCAGGTTCTGAACACTGAAGCTTTCTTT.

The chain recombines TRBV4-1 with TRBJ1-3; maybe TRBD1 (5 bases). The CDR3 length is 15 residues. Germline CDR1 is MGHRA and CDR2 is YSYEKL. V was clipped by 4 bases and J by 0 bases, with 10 bases between them. CDR3 nucleotides: TGCGCCAGCAGCCCGGGACTGCACTCTGGAAACACCATATATTTT. Protein: CASSPGLHSGNTIYF.

J is TRBJ2-1 and V is TRBV19, with TRBD1 identical over 7 bases. From germline, CDR1 is LNHDA and CDR2 SQIVND (reference sequence). The V segment lost 4 bases and the J segment 7 bases; nucleotides outside the gene matches: 16. The CDR3 is 17 residues long. Here the CDR3 reads CASSTRQGTRTRNEQFF. The DNA of the CDR3 is TGTGCCAGTAGTACTAGACAGGGAACTAGGACGCGGAATGAGCAGTTCTTC. The full variable domain, in which reference TRBV19 and TRBJ2-1 provide the parts outside the CDR3, is DGGITQSPKYLFRKEGQNVTLSCEQNLNHDAMYWYRQDPGQGLRLIYYSQIVNDFQKGDIAEGYSVSREKKESFPLTVTSAQKNPTAFYLCASSTRQGTRTRNEQFFGPGTRLTVL.

This rearrangement joins TRBV12-5 to TRBJ1-5; no clear D gene. CDR1 and CDR2 from the germline V gene are LGHNT and FRNRAP. The CDR3 has 14 amino acids. V lost 2 bases, J lost 0 bases, and 5 bases lay in between. CDR3 loop: CASGLFDSNQPQHF. CDR3 sequence (DNA): TGTGCTAGTGGTTTGTTCGATAGCAATCAGCCCCAGCATTTT.

V gene TRBV9 combines with J gene TRBJ1-5; D possibly corresponds to TRBD1 (5 bases). Deletions cut 3 bases from V and 13 bases from J, with 11 bases between. The CDR3 covers 11 residues. The germline CDR1 and CDR2 sequences are SGDLS and YYNGEE. The CDR3 region is CASSGWDDQHF. In DNA, the CDR3 is TGTGCCAGCAGCGGTTGGGACGATCAGCATTTT.

This clone was recorded once. The chain couples TRBV25-1 to TRBJ1-2; D remains ambiguous. The CDR3 extends over 15 amino acids. Between the trimmed V and J ends, which lost 3 bases and 2 bases, there was a span of 13 bases. Germline CDR1 MGHDK, CDR2 SYGVNS. Written as DNA, the CDR3 is TGTGCCAGCAGTGACTCCCTCCCTGGGAACTATGGCTACACCTTC. Encoded protein: CASSDSLPGNYGYTF.

This clone showed up just once. The V gene is TRBV19, the J gene TRBJ2-1, with TRBD2 matching 10 bases. V dropped 6 bases and J dropped 5; count of bases not matched to a gene: 7. Per the germline V gene, CDR1 is LNHDA and CDR2 is SQIVND (reference sequence). The CDR3 has 15 residues. Here the CDR3 reads CASSRTSGRHNEQFF. The CDR3 bases are TGTGCCAGTAGCCGGACTAGCGGCCGACACAATGAGCAGTTCTTC.

This chain joins TRBV7-3 and TRBJ2-1, with 8 positions matching TRBD1. There are 14 residues in the CDR3. CDR1 SGHTA and CDR2 FQGTGA come from the germline V gene. V shed 6 bases, J shed 8 bases, and the junction held 9 bases outside the gene matches. DNA of the CDR3: TGTGCCAGCAGTTCGAAGGACAGGGACCATGAGCAGTTCTTC. It translates to CASSSKDRDHEQFF.

As regards this clone: Relative to the germline gene, one junction end is altered; a read error may explain this. This sequence joins TRBV4-1 and TRBJ2-5; TRBD2 matches 12 bases. The CDR3 consists of 15 residues. Germline CDR1 and CDR2: MGHRA and YSYEKL. The CDR3 region has the DNA TGCGCCAGCAGCGAAGAAGGACTAGCGGGGGAGACCCAGTACTTC. This sequence encodes CASSEEGLAGETQYF.

This chain uses TRBV29-1 with TRBJ1-2, with TRBD1 as a possible D gene (5 bases). CDR3 length equals 12 residues. Germline V lookup: CDR1 SQVTM, CDR2 ANQGSEA. V gave up 7 bases and J gave up 7 bases, with 16 bases separating them. The CDR3 protein is CSADLNQGGYTF. The CDR3 region has the DNA TGCAGCGCAGATCTAAACCAGGGTGGCTACACCTTC.

The J gene is TRBJ2-3, the V gene TRBV19, with a tentative D call TRBD1 (6 bases). CDR3 length equals 17 residues. Germline V CDR1 and CDR2: LNHDA, SQIVND (reference sequence). Trimming removed 4 bases from V and 1 base from J, with 18 bases in between. The CDR3 spells CASSTSATGAGTDTQYF. The CDR3 DNA is TGTGCCAGTAGTACCTCCGCGACAGGAGCCGGCACAGATACGCAGTATTTT.

J is TRBJ2-1 and V is TRBV10-1; D is possibly TRBD1 or TRBD2 (5 bases each). The CDR3 loop spans 13 amino acids. Germline CDR1 and CDR2: WNHNN and SYGVQD (reference sequence). V shed 9 bases and J shed 9 bases, with 18 bases lying between them. The CDR3 DNA reads as TGCGCCAGGGAATCTAGCAGGGTTGGTGAGCAGTTCTTC. This gives the protein CARESSRVGEQFF.

This sequence joins TRBV6-4 and TRBJ2-1, with 13 bases that match TRBD2. V shed 7 bases and J 4 bases; nucleotides not matched to a gene: 4. The CDR3 is made up of 15 amino acids. The germline V gene encodes CDR1 MRHNA and CDR2 SNTAGT. The DNA of the CDR3 is TGTGCCAGCACTCCGACTAGCGGGGGGTACAATGAGCAGTTCTTC. It yields the protein CASTPTSGGYNEQFF.

The chain uses TRBV25-1 and TRBJ1-4; perhaps TRBD1 as D (5 bases). V was shortened by 7 bases and J by 7 bases, with 13 bases between the two germline ends. CDR1 and CDR2 (germline): MGHDK, SYGVNS. This CDR3 spans 13 amino acids. The DNA of the CDR3 is TGTGCCAGCACGACAGTCCGAGGTGAAAAACTGTTTTTT. Translating it yields CASTTVRGEKLFF.

The chain has TRBV12-3 or TRBV12-4 and TRBJ1-5; weak D call: TRBD1 (6 bases). The CDR3 contains 12 residues. Trimming took 4 bases from V and 11 from J, leaving 12 bases between them. The CDR3 DNA follows: TGTGCCAGCAGTTATGCCGGGGGCGCCCAGCATTTT. It specifies CASSYAGGAQHF.

The V gene is TRBV28, the J gene TRBJ1-1; 7 nucleotides align to TRBD1. Germline V gene data show CDR1 as MDHEN and CDR2 as SYDVKM. V gave up 5 bases and J gave up 2 bases; unmatched junction bases: 5. This CDR3 spans 14 amino acids. The CDR3 DNA reads as TGTGCCAGCAGTCCAGGGACAGTTAACACTGAAGCTTTCTTT. It specifies CASSPGTVNTEAFF.

V usage is TRBV11-2 and J usage is TRBJ2-7, with no clear D. Trimming shortened V by 2 bases and J by 2 bases, and 13 bases separated the two germline ends. The CDR3 is 15 amino acids. The germline V gene encodes CDR1 SGHAT and CDR2 FQNNGV. This CDR3 is CASSLLGKIPYEQYF. The CDR3, as DNA: TGTGCCAGCAGCTTATTGGGAAAGATTCCCTACGAGCAGTACTTC.

The chain recombines TRBV7-2 with TRBJ2-7; unclear D gene. Trimming stripped 5 bases from V and 6 bases from J, with 8 bases between. Germline V CDR1 and CDR2: SGHTA, FQGNSA. CDR3 length: 11 residues. The CDR3 is CASSPVAEQYF. Here the CDR3 DNA reads TGTGCCAGCAGCCCCGTGGCCGAGCAGTACTTC.

Regarding this clone: This sample also contains other DNA sequences that code for the same CDR3. The chain joins TRBV6-1 to TRBJ1-5; D gene unclear. This CDR3 has 14 amino acids. Germline loops: CDR1 MNHNS, CDR2 SASEGT. V shed 1 base and J shed 1 base, with 5 bases lying between them. The CDR3 loop is CASSEGRSNQPQHF. DNA for the CDR3: TGTGCCAGCAGTGAAGGACGGAGCAATCAGCCCCAGCATTTT.